These 28 T cell receptor beta chains were all obtained from the same sample, sequenced in a study of cytomegalovirus exposure and HLA in healthy donors. A multiplex PCR was run with 60 Vbeta primers and 13 Jbeta primers. Data came from immunoSEQ multiplex PCR; TCRdb stores just in-frame clones and leaves some out. Among some 190,000 clones, approximately 80% were seen once, and the ten largest hold approximately 1.2%. Specimen: PBMCs. These receptors all stem from a boy between 2 and 10 years old in good health and CMV-seronegative.

This sequence joins TRBV5-6 and TRBJ2-3; 10 bases fit TRBD2. J gave up 2 bases and V 1 base, and 4 bases lay outside the gene matches. The germline V gene has CDR1 SGHDT and CDR2 YYEEEE. The CDR3 has 16 residues. The CDR3 reads CASSLPAGGATDTQYF. The CDR3 DNA follows: TGTGCCAGCAGCTTGCCAGCGGGGGGGGCCACAGATACGCAGTATTTT.

The genes are TRBV5-1 and TRBJ2-1; 11 bases align to TRBD2. CDR1 and CDR2 from the germline V gene are SGHRS and YFSETQ. The ends lost 3 bases at V and 4 bases at J; junction bases unmatched: 6. This CDR3 contains 16 residues. CDR3 sequence reads: CASSYGTSGLYNEQFF. The CDR3 region has the DNA TGCGCCAGCAGCTACGGGACTAGCGGTTTGTACAATGAGCAGTTCTTC.

The chain links TRBV19 to TRBJ2-7; a weak D match, TRBD2 (6 bases). V lost 3 bases and J lost 2, with 11 bases in between. The germline V gene has CDR1 LNHDA and CDR2 SQIVND (reference sequence). The CDR3 is made up of 14 amino acids. CDR3 in amino acids: CASSINRETYEQYF. In nucleotides, the CDR3 is TGTGCCAGTAGTATTAATCGGGAGACCTACGAGCAGTACTTC.

DNA for the CDR3: TGTGCCAGTAGTATTAGGACAGGGACGACAGATACGCAGTATTTT. Protein sequence: CASSIRTGTTDTQYF. The chain recombines TRBV19 with TRBJ2-3, with 8 bases aligning to TRBD1. Germline CDR1 reads LNHDA; CDR2 reads SQIVND (reference sequence). The CDR3 contains 15 residues. With 3 bases clipped from V and 3 bases from J, the junction kept 5 bases outside the gene matches.

The chain recombines TRBV9 with TRBJ2-6; 7 bases agree with TRBD1. CDR3 length equals 18 residues. Germline-derived CDR1 and CDR2 are SGDLS and YYNGEE. V was pared by 5 bases and J by 0 bases, with 11 bases of the junction left unmatched. The CDR3 sequence: CASSPGQGEFSGANVLTF. In nucleotides, the CDR3 is TGTGCCAGCAGTCCCGGGCAGGGGGAGTTCTCTGGGGCCAACGTCCTGACTTTC. The full variable domain, rest sourced from reference TRBV9 and TRBJ2-6, is DSGVTQTPKHLITATGQRVTLRCSPRSGDLSVYWYQQSLDQGLQFLIQYYNGEERAKGNILERFSAQQFPDLHSELNLSSLELGDSALYFCASSPGQGEFSGANVLTFGAGSRLTVL.

Of note for this clone: Different DNA sequences within this sample yield the same CDR3. The gene calls are TRBV5-6 and TRBJ1-1; maybe TRBD1 (5 bases). Trimming removed 3 bases at V and 4 bases at J, with 10 bases between. This CDR3 contains 13 residues. CDR1 is SGHDT, CDR2 YYEEEE, per germline. CDR3: CASSSGGGTEAFF. For the CDR3, the DNA is TGTGCCAGCAGCTCGGGGGGTGGCACTGAAGCTTTCTTT.

The chain combines TRBV5-1 with TRBJ1-4; 12 bases are shared with TRBD1. Looked up from germline, CDR1 is SGHRS and CDR2 is YFSETQ. Unmatched junction bases numbered 7, after V lost 4 bases and J lost 6 bases. The CDR3 is made up of 16 amino acids. CDR3 nucleotides: TGCGCCAGCAGCCTGGGACAGGGGGCGAACTATGAAAAACTGTTTTTT. Translated, it gives CASSLGQGANYEKLFF.

The chain uses TRBV11-2 and TRBJ2-1; 10 bases align to TRBD1. Trimming cost V 8 bases and J 6 bases; bases outside gene matches: 4. CDR3 size: 13 residues. In germline, CDR1 is SGHAT, CDR2 FQNNGV. In DNA form, the CDR3 reads TGTGCCAGCCTCGGACAGGGGGTCAATGAGCAGTTCTTC. Its translation is CASLGQGVNEQFF. The complete variable domain, with remaining parts taken from reference TRBV11-2 and TRBJ2-1, reads EAGVAQSPRYKIIEKRQSVAFWCNPISGHATLYWYQQILGQGPKLLIQFQNNGVVDDSQLPKDRFSAERLKGVDSTLKIQPAKLEDSAVYLCASLGQGVNEQFFGPGTRLTVL.

The chain combines TRBV29-1 with TRBJ1-1; TRBD1 matches at 8 bases. This CDR3 region has 14 residues. V was clipped by 4 bases and J by 4 bases; unmatched bases: 8. The V gene's germline CDR1 is SQVTM and CDR2 ANQGSEA. CDR3 sequence: CSVGVGRGPTEAFF. Here the CDR3 DNA reads TGCAGCGTTGGGGTAGGCAGGGGGCCCACTGAAGCTTTCTTT.

The rearrangement uses TRBV6-1 and TRBJ1-1, with 7 bases identical to TRBD1. V was clipped by 3 bases and J by 10 bases; unmatched bases: 8. CDR3 length equals 13 residues. Looked up from germline, CDR1 is MNHNS and CDR2 is SASEGT. CDR3 in DNA: TGTGCCAGCAGTGAGACAGGGATGTTAGGAGCTTTCTTT. This codes for CASSETGMLGAFF.

The rearrangement links TRBV4-3 to TRBJ2-3; 8 positions agree with TRBD2. V shed 1 base, J shed 0 bases, and the junction held 9 bases outside the gene matches. In germline, CDR1 is LGHNA, CDR2 YSLEER. The CDR3 is 18 residues long. Here the CDR3 reads CASSQAITGGPSTDTQYF. The CDR3 DNA follows: TGCGCCAGCAGCCAAGCTATAACGGGAGGGCCTAGCACAGATACGCAGTATTTT.

This chain links TRBV27 with TRBJ1-2; 7 nucleotides align to TRBD1. J gave up 6 bases and V 3 bases, and 7 bases lay outside the gene matches. Germline loops: CDR1 MNHEY, CDR2 SMNVEV (reference sequence). CDR3 length: 14 amino acids. The CDR3 protein is CASSFLDRVDGYTF. In nucleotides, the CDR3 is TGTGCCAGCAGTTTCTTAGACAGGGTTGATGGCTACACCTTC.

CDR3 nucleotides: TGTGCCAGCAGTCTTGGACTAGCGGGAGAGACCCAGTACTTC. The encoded protein is CASSLGLAGETQYF. J is TRBJ2-5 and V is TRBV2, with 11 bases that match TRBD2. Germline trimming cut 5 bases from V and 4 bases from J; bases unmatched to any gene: 3. The CDR3 contains 14 residues. Germline assignment: CDR1 SNHLY and CDR2 FYNNEI.

V and J are TRBV7-9 and TRBJ2-2; 8 bases match TRBD1. Losses at the gene ends were 3 bases for V and 5 bases for J; bases not matched to a gene: 8. The germline V gene has CDR1 SEHNR and CDR2 FQNEAQ (reference sequence). The CDR3 extends over 16 amino acids. This CDR3 reads CASSFLDRVGTGELFF. CDR3 DNA sequence: TGTGCCAGCAGCTTCCTGGACAGGGTGGGAACCGGGGAGCTGTTTTTT.

This rearrangement joins TRBV2 to TRBJ1-2; 9 nucleotides line up with TRBD1. V trimming: 2 bases; J trimming: 6 bases; junction bases outside the gene matches: 7. The CDR3 is 15 residues long. CDR1 is SNHLY and CDR2 is FYNNEI in the germline V gene. In DNA form, the CDR3 reads TGTGCCAGCAGTGAAAAACAGGGGGCGTTCGATGGCTACACCTTC. Amino acid sequence: CASSEKQGAFDGYTF.

In this sample, this clone turned up once. The chain couples TRBV6-5 to TRBJ2-1; D might be TRBD2 (5 bases). The CDR3 length is 14 residues. The germline CDR1 and CDR2 sequences are MNHEY and SVGAGI. Trimming shortened V by 2 bases and J by 6 bases, and 11 bases separated the two germline ends. The CDR3 loop is CASSYGSTFNEQFF. The CDR3 DNA is TGTGCCAGCAGTTACGGGAGTACATTCAATGAGCAGTTCTTC.

This clone was observed a few times. V and J are TRBV5-1 and TRBJ1-1; D is uncertain. CDR3 size: 14 residues. Trimming removed 2 bases at V and 0 bases at J, with 8 bases between. Per germline, CDR1 SGHRS and CDR2 YFSETQ. CDR3 region: CASSLIPMNTEAFF. Here the CDR3 DNA reads TGCGCCAGCAGCTTAATACCTATGAACACTGAAGCTTTCTTT.

This clone has a handful of counts. The chain has TRBV4-3 and TRBJ2-1, with D possibly TRBD2 on 6 matching bases. Looked up from germline, CDR1 is LGHNA and CDR2 is YSLEER. The CDR3 totals 14 residues. V lost 5 bases and J lost 5, with 13 bases in between. CDR3 nucleotides: TGCGCCAGCAGCTTCCGACTAGGGGACAATGAGCAGTTCTTC. This encodes CASSFRLGDNEQFF.

The V and J genes are TRBV4-3 and TRBJ1-2; 11 nucleotides align to TRBD1. Looked up from germline, CDR1 is LGHNA and CDR2 is YSLEER. CDR3 length: 15 residues. The ends lost 4 bases at V and 3 bases at J; junction bases unmatched: 4. Here the CDR3 reads CASSPGTGGHYGYTF. The DNA of the CDR3 is TGCGCCAGCAGCCCGGGGACAGGGGGACACTATGGCTACACCTTC.

The gene calls are TRBV9 and TRBJ2-2; 8 bases are shared with TRBD2. Trimming cost V 0 bases and J 1 base; bases outside gene matches: 8. CDR1 is SGDLS, CDR2 YYNGEE, per germline. The CDR3 extends over 18 amino acids. CDR3 sequence: CASSVGGEAGVNTGELFF. In DNA form, the CDR3 reads TGTGCCAGCAGCGTAGGAGGGGAAGCGGGAGTGAACACCGGGGAGCTGTTTTTT. Looking up the rest from reference TRBV9 and TRBJ2-2 gives the full variable domain: DSGVTQTPKHLITATGQRVTLRCSPRSGDLSVYWYQQSLDQGLQFLIQYYNGEERAKGNILERFSAQQFPDLHSELNLSSLELGDSALYFCASSVGGEAGVNTGELFFGEGSRLTVL.

This rearrangement joins TRBV28 to TRBJ1-1, with D possibly being TRBD1 (5 bases). Germline V gene lookup returns CDR1 MDHEN and CDR2 SYDVKM. This CDR3 spans 13 amino acids. V lost 4 bases, J lost 10 bases, and 16 bases lay in between. The CDR3 DNA sequence: TGTGCCAGCAGTTCGGCTTTGACAGAATCAGCTTTCTTT. It yields the protein CASSSALTESAFF.

This sequence joins TRBV4-3 and TRBJ1-2; 9 positions agree with TRBD1. Per germline, CDR1 LGHNA and CDR2 YSLEER. The CDR3 is made up of 17 amino acids. V was clipped by 0 bases and J by 2 bases; unmatched bases: 7. The CDR3 nucleotides read TGCGCCAGCAGCCAAGAACCAGACAGGGGGGAAAACTATGGCTACACCTTC. This encodes CASSQEPDRGENYGYTF.

The CDR3 DNA sequence: TGTGCTAGTGGCGGGACAGTAACCCAGCCCCAGCATTTT. It codes for CASGGTVTQPQHF. This chain uses TRBV12-5 with TRBJ1-5; TRBD1 matches 7 bases. The length of the CDR3 is 13 residues. From germline, CDR1 is LGHNT and CDR2 FRNRAP. V lost 6 bases and J lost 7; bases outside the gene matches: 6.

The chain recombines TRBV7-9 with TRBJ2-7, with D possibly being TRBD2 (6 bases). The ends were cut back, 4 bases at V and 6 bases at J, with 16 bases in the middle. This CDR3 is built from 14 residues. CDR1 is SEHNR and CDR2 is FQNEAQ in the germline V gene (reference sequence). The CDR3 is CASSSSTGTGEQYF. DNA of the CDR3: TGTGCCAGCAGCTCCAGCACGGGGACTGGCGAGCAGTACTTC.

With regard to this clone: Other nucleotide sequences in the sample specify the same CDR3. V and J are TRBV9 and TRBJ1-1; 8 nucleotides match TRBD1. Per germline, CDR1 SGDLS and CDR2 YYNGEE. The V gene end was trimmed by 5 bases and the J gene end by 0 bases; junction bases not matched to a gene: 3. This CDR3 region has 14 residues. CDR3: CASSTGGMNTEAFF. The CDR3 region has the DNA TGTGCCAGCAGTACAGGGGGAATGAACACTGAAGCTTTCTTT.

V gene TRBV28 combines with J gene TRBJ1-5; 9 bases align to TRBD1. The CDR3 totals 14 residues. Germline loops: CDR1 MDHEN, CDR2 SYDVKM. V lost 6 bases and J lost 7; bases outside the gene matches: 7. CDR3 sequence: CASRYRGLGQPQHF. In nucleotides, the CDR3 is TGTGCCAGCAGGTACAGGGGGCTGGGACAGCCCCAGCATTTT.

The rearrangement joins TRBV11-2 to TRBJ2-1, with 12 bases lining up with TRBD2. The ends lost 2 bases at V and 5 bases at J; junction bases unmatched: 1. This CDR3 comprises 15 residues. Germline CDR1 is SGHAT and CDR2 is FQNNGV. CDR3 DNA sequence: TGTGCCAGCAGCTTACGACTAGCGGGAGACAATGAGCAGTTCTTC. This codes for CASSLRLAGDNEQFF.

The V and J genes are TRBV19 and TRBJ1-1, with 9 bases that match TRBD1. The CDR3 loop spans 12 amino acids. With 4 bases clipped from V and 11 bases from J, the junction kept 5 bases outside the gene matches. Germline V gene lookup returns CDR1 LNHDA and CDR2 SQIVND (reference sequence). CDR3 sequence reads: CASSRQGEGAFF. The DNA for the CDR3 is TGTGCCAGTAGTAGACAGGGGGAGGGCGCTTTCTTT.